The 30 T cell receptor beta chains below were found in one sample sequenced in a study of blood T cell repertoires in COVID-19. The table came from immunoSEQ multiplex PCR; TCRdb's copy has only in-frame clones and leaves some out. In the table there are 200,000 to 300,000 clones, approximately 89% of which are singletons. The sample taken for sequencing was PBMCs or T cells enriched from blood (not recorded which). These receptors were obtained from a woman in her 40s with acute COVID-19.

The gene calls are TRBV7-2 and TRBJ1-4; D is possibly TRBD1 (6 bases). Germline V gene sequence: CDR1 SGHTA, CDR2 FQGNSA. V lost 4 bases to trimming and J lost 0 bases, with 12 bases between them. The CDR3 consists of 16 residues. This CDR3 reads CASSSGQTPTNEKLFF. Here the CDR3 DNA reads TGTGCCAGCAGCTCCGGACAGACGCCAACTAATGAAAAACTGTTTTTT.

This clone was observed a single time. The chain links TRBV19 to TRBJ2-7; maybe TRBD1 (6 bases). Trimming stripped 3 bases from V and 1 base from J, with 10 bases between. This CDR3 is built from 14 residues. The germline V gene has CDR1 LNHDA and CDR2 SQIVND (reference sequence). The CDR3 loop is CASSISGESYEQYF. DNA of the CDR3: TGTGCCAGTAGTATCTCAGGGGAGTCCTACGAGCAGTACTTC.

The chain has TRBV7-6 and TRBJ2-7, with 7 bases aligning to TRBD1. Germline values: CDR1 SGHVS, CDR2 FNYEAQ. The trim removed 1 base at V and 2 bases at J, leaving 8 bases unmatched. The CDR3 loop spans 16 amino acids. The CDR3 reads CASSLVGGTETYEQYF. The CDR3 bases are TGTGCCAGCAGCTTAGTGGGTGGGACAGAGACCTACGAGCAGTACTTC.

The J gene is TRBJ1-5, the V gene TRBV23-1, with D tentatively TRBD1 (5 bases). TRBV23-1 is designated an ORF whose function remains uncertain. V lost 11 bases and J 1 base, leaving 12 bases between the germline ends. CDR3 length equals 13 residues. The CDR3 sequence: CAGGLTSNQPQHF. CDR3 coding DNA: TGCGCCGGGGGACTTACGAGCAATCAGCCCCAGCATTTT.

The chain uses TRBV28 and TRBJ1-1; TRBD1 agrees at 12 bases. The CDR3 sequence is 18 residues long. The germline gives CDR1 MDHEN, CDR2 SYDVKM. J gave up 2 bases and V 3 bases, and 10 bases lay outside the gene matches. The CDR3 loop reads CASSFLPGQGATNTEAFF. The CDR3 bases are TGTGCCAGCAGTTTCTTGCCGGGACAGGGGGCGACTAACACTGAAGCTTTCTTT.

This clone was observed once. V is TRBV9 and J is TRBJ2-7; TRBD1 matches at 8 bases. V gave up 0 bases and J gave up 4 bases; unmatched junction bases: 6. Germline assignment: CDR1 SGDLS and CDR2 YYNGEE. This CDR3 is built from 15 residues. The CDR3 DNA reads TGTGCCAGCAGCGTAGCATGGACAGGGAGTTACGAGCAGTACTTC. It yields the protein CASSVAWTGSYEQYF.

The chain is built from TRBV7-6 and TRBJ2-3; D gene uncertain. This CDR3 has 12 amino acids. V dropped 0 bases and J dropped 8 bases, with 6 bases sitting between them. Germline values: CDR1 SGHVS, CDR2 FNYEAQ. The CDR3 coding sequence is TGTGCCAGCAGCTTAGCAGTCGGTACGCAGTATTTT. Protein sequence: CASSLAVGTQYF.

This rearrangement joins TRBV7-2 to TRBJ2-7, with 7 bases lining up with TRBD2. Germline-derived CDR1 and CDR2 are SGHTA and FQGNSA. The CDR3 runs to 16 residues. V shed 2 bases and J 4 bases; nucleotides not matched to a gene: 11. The CDR3 loop is CASSLSSASGIYEQYF. CDR3 in DNA: TGTGCCAGCAGCTTATCCTCTGCTAGCGGAATTTACGAGCAGTACTTC. The full variable domain, completed using reference TRBV7-2 and TRBJ2-7, is GAGVSQSPSNKVTEKGKDVELRCDPISGHTALYWYRQSLGQGLEFLIYFQGNSAPDKSGLPSDRFSAERTGGSVSTLTIQRTQQEDSAVYLCASSLSSASGIYEQYFGPGTRLTVT.

This clone was seen once. The CDR3 bases are TGCGCCAGCAGCGGCGACAGTGGGTATGGCTACACCTTC. This encodes CASSGDSGYGYTF. V is TRBV5-1 and J is TRBJ1-2; D possibly corresponds to TRBD1 (5 bases). V lost 4 bases, J lost 5 bases, and 12 bases lay in between. Germline lookup yields CDR1 SGHRS and CDR2 YFSETQ. This CDR3 spans 13 amino acids.

This sequence joins TRBV6-6 and TRBJ1-4; D ambiguous. Germline V lookup: CDR1 MNHNY, CDR2 SVGAGI (reference sequence). Trimming pared 10 bases from V and 5 bases from J, leaving 11 bases between. This CDR3 comprises 12 residues. CDR3 sequence reads: CAIASLNEKLFF. CDR3 sequence (DNA): TGTGCCATCGCCAGTCTGAATGAAAAACTGTTTTTT.

This chain joins TRBV5-6 and TRBJ1-1; no clear D. Germline values: CDR1 SGHDT, CDR2 YYEEEE. This CDR3 region has 13 residues. Trimming removed 4 bases from V and 2 bases from J, with 9 bases in between. The CDR3 DNA reads as TGTGCCAGCAGCCAAGAGATAAACACTGAAGCTTTCTTT. Protein sequence: CASSQEINTEAFF.

The V gene is TRBV2, the J gene TRBJ1-4; D may be TRBD1 (5 bases). Trimming removed 11 bases at V and 7 bases at J, with 17 bases between. Germline CDR1 SNHLY, CDR2 FYNNEI. The CDR3 length is 13 residues. For the CDR3, the DNA is TGTGCCGGAGGGACGTTGGACGGTGAAAAACTGTTTTTT. Protein: CAGGTLDGEKLFF.

This chain uses TRBV13 with TRBJ2-1; D not resolved. CDR1 is PRHDT, CDR2 FYEKMQ, per germline (reference sequence). CDR3 length: 12 residues. V lost 4 bases and J 7 bases, leaving 8 bases between the germline ends. The CDR3 sequence: CASSSAGNEQFF. In DNA, the CDR3 is TGTGCCAGCAGCTCAGCAGGTAATGAGCAGTTCTTC.

The CDR3: CASSAADRRTEAFF. The CDR3 nucleotides are TGTGCCAGCAGTGCGGCGGACAGGAGGACTGAAGCTTTCTTT. V and J are TRBV25-1 and TRBJ1-1, with 7 bases that match TRBD1. From germline, CDR1 is MGHDK and CDR2 SYGVNS. The CDR3 length is 14 residues. J was trimmed by 5 bases and V by 4 bases; bases with no gene match: 7.

CDR3 bases: TGTGCCAGCAGGGGGGACATGAACACTGAAGCTTTCTTT. This encodes CASRGDMNTEAFF. The chain links TRBV2 to TRBJ1-1; TRBD1 might be the D (6 bases). V lost 6 bases, J lost 0 bases, and 8 bases lay in between. Germline CDR1 is SNHLY and CDR2 is FYNNEI. This CDR3 has 13 amino acids.

The chain uses TRBV28 and TRBJ2-5; D possibly corresponds to TRBD2 (5 bases). Trimming removed 7 bases at V and 2 bases at J, with 11 bases between. Germline CDR1 and CDR2: MDHEN and SYDVKM. The CDR3 loop spans 13 amino acids. The CDR3 here is CASTVGSQETQYF. The CDR3 DNA reads as TGTGCCAGCACCGTAGGGAGTCAAGAGACCCAGTACTTC.

The chain recombines TRBV27 with TRBJ1-5, with D maybe TRBD1 (6 bases). Trimming left V 5 bases short and J 2 bases short, with 10 bases between. The length of the CDR3 is 14 residues. Germline V lookup: CDR1 MNHEY, CDR2 SMNVEV (reference sequence). This CDR3 is CASSLRQGNQPQHF. CDR3 bases: TGTGCCAGCAGTCTCAGACAGGGCAATCAGCCCCAGCATTTT.

V is TRBV5-1 and J is TRBJ1-4, with a weak D call TRBD1 (6 bases). Germline loops: CDR1 SGHRS, CDR2 YFSETQ. The length of the CDR3 is 15 residues. The V and J ends lost 3 bases and 1 base respectively, with 10 bases between them. The CDR3, as DNA: TGCGCCAGCAGCTCGGAGACAGGAACTAATGAAAAACTGTTTTTT. This codes for CASSSETGTNEKLFF.

In its sample, this clone was seen a few times. J is TRBJ1-6 and V is TRBV7-2; TRBD1 might be the D (5 bases). The V end was cut by 5 bases, the J end by 8 bases, with 13 bases between. CDR1 SGHTA and CDR2 FQGNSA come from the germline V gene. The CDR3 is made up of 14 amino acids. The CDR3 loop reads CASSGGFDYSPLHF. Here the CDR3 DNA reads TGTGCCAGCAGCGGGGGGTTCGACTATTCACCCCTCCACTTT. Based on the CDR3 plus reference TRBV7-2 and TRBJ1-6, the full variable domain is GAGVSQSPSNKVTEKGKDVELRCDPISGHTALYWYRQSLGQGLEFLIYFQGNSAPDKSGLPSDRFSAERTGGSVSTLTIQRTQQEDSAVYLCASSGGFDYSPLHFGNGTRLTVT.

The chain joins TRBV6-1 to TRBJ1-2; 12 bases align to TRBD1. Per germline, CDR1 MNHNS and CDR2 SASEGT. The CDR3 has 16 residues. The junction had 8 bases not matched to a gene; V was cut back by 0 bases and J by 9 bases. CDR3 region: CASSEASGTGGQRYTF. DNA of the CDR3: TGTGCCAGCAGTGAAGCCTCCGGGACAGGGGGCCAGCGCTACACCTTC.

The rearrangement uses TRBV24-1 and TRBJ2-1; maybe TRBD2 (6 bases). Trimming pared 5 bases from V and 3 bases from J, leaving 10 bases between. This CDR3 spans 14 amino acids. Per germline, CDR1 KGHDR and CDR2 SFDVKD. As DNA, the CDR3 is TGTGCCACCAGTGGAGGGACTGTCTACAATGAGCAGTTCTTC. It is translated as CATSGGTVYNEQFF.

This sequence joins TRBV5-1 and TRBJ2-5; 7 nucleotides agree with TRBD1. This CDR3 is built from 14 residues. From germline, CDR1 is SGHRS and CDR2 YFSETQ. Losses at the gene ends were 3 bases for V and 1 base for J; bases not matched to a gene: 3. DNA of the CDR3: TGCGCCAGCAGCTCGGGACAGCTCCAAGAGACCCAGTACTTC. It codes for CASSSGQLQETQYF.

The V and J genes are TRBV2 and TRBJ2-5; 9 bases align to TRBD1. CDR3 length: 16 amino acids. V trimming: 9 bases; J trimming: 5 bases; junction bases outside the gene matches: 16. Germline V gene data show CDR1 as SNHLY and CDR2 as FYNNEI. CDR3 DNA: TGTGCCAGTACCAGTCGTACCGGGACAGGGCATGAGACCCAGTACTTC. Translating gives CASTSRTGTGHETQYF.

The gene calls are TRBV28 and TRBJ2-7; tentative D call: TRBD1 (5 bases). CDR3 length: 13 amino acids. V gave up 10 bases and J gave up 0 bases, with 13 bases separating them. Germline V gene lookup returns CDR1 MDHEN and CDR2 SYDVKM. DNA of the CDR3: TGTGCCATCCAGACAGCGTCCTCCTACGAGCAGTACTTC. It encodes CAIQTASSYEQYF.

The V call is TRBV19, the J call TRBJ1-5; D is ambiguous. This CDR3 spans 18 amino acids. The V end lost 3 bases, the J end lost 2 bases, and 20 bases lay between the germline ends. Germline V CDR1 and CDR2: LNHDA, SQIVND (reference sequence). CDR3 sequence (DNA): TGTGCCAGTAGTATTTCCGGGAAGATAAGTGTAGGCAATCAGCCCCAGCATTTT. Amino acid sequence: CASSISGKISVGNQPQHF.

The CDR3 DNA follows: TGTGCCAGCTATGGGGCGGGGGTGGCTGGCTACACCTTC. It yields the protein CASYGAGVAGYTF. The genes are TRBV28 and TRBJ1-2; D may be TRBD1 (5 bases). CDR3 length: 13 residues. The V and J ends lost 8 bases and 7 bases respectively, with 17 bases between them. Germline V gives CDR1 MDHEN, CDR2 SYDVKM.

The chain carries TRBV28 and TRBJ1-1; maybe TRBD1 (6 bases). Germline CDR1 and CDR2: MDHEN and SYDVKM. V lost 5 bases and J lost 8, with 9 bases in between. The length of the CDR3 is 11 residues. The CDR3 nucleotides are TGTGCCAGCAGTAGGGACAACGAAGCTTTCTTT. It specifies CASSRDNEAFF. Drawing the rest from reference TRBV28 and TRBJ1-1, the complete variable domain is DVKVTQSSRYLVKRTGEKVFLECVQDMDHENMFWYRQDPGLGLRLIYFSYDVKMKEKGDIPEGYSVSREKKERFSLILESASTNQTSMYLCASSRDNEAFFGQGTRLTVV.

The genes are TRBV5-1 and TRBJ2-1; TRBD1 matches 10 bases. The V and J ends lost 4 bases and 9 bases, in that order; junction bases with no gene match: 10. The germline CDR1 and CDR2 sequences are SGHRS and YFSETQ. CDR3 length: 15 residues. The CDR3 region is CASSRGTGDPIEQFF. CDR3 in DNA: TGCGCCAGCAGCCGCGGGACAGGGGATCCCATTGAGCAGTTCTTC.

This clone was seen a few times. This rearrangement joins TRBV4-1 to TRBJ1-6; D perhaps matches TRBD1 (5 bases). The CDR3 length is 15 residues. Trimming removed 1 base from V and 11 bases from J, with 15 bases in between. The germline V gene encodes CDR1 MGHRA and CDR2 YSYEKL. The CDR3 bases are TGCGCCAGCAGCCAAGGGCCCGGGGGTCCCCCACCCCTCCACTTT. Protein sequence: CASSQGPGGPPPLHF.

Only a few counts were recorded for this clone. This chain links TRBV18 with TRBJ1-1; 7 bases fit TRBD1. V lost 4 bases and J lost 8; bases outside the gene matches: 10. This CDR3 region has 14 residues. CDR1 is KGHSH, CDR2 LQKENI, per germline. Here the CDR3 reads CASSLRDSVIEAFF. Here the CDR3 DNA reads TGTGCCAGCTCACTCAGGGACAGCGTTATCGAAGCTTTCTTT.